The 15 T cell receptor beta chains below were found in one sample sequenced in a study of CD8 T cells in Susac syndrome. Roughly 0.45 to 1 ug RNA was reverse transcribed with random hexamers. TCRdb ran MiXCR on the immunoSEQ multiplex PCR reads and lists one entry per CDR3 protein. The sample has roughly 140,000 distinct CDR3 sequences; nearly 97% are singletons. The source material was CD4+ T cells from PBMCs. These receptors were collected from a human donor with Susac syndrome.

The chain joins TRBV4-2 to TRBJ2-3; 10 bases agree with TRBD2. The CDR3 contains 15 residues. CDR1 is LGHNA, CDR2 YNFKEQ, per germline. V shed 5 bases, J shed 7 bases, and the junction held 9 bases outside the gene matches. The CDR3 sequence: CASSDGVLAGNTQYF. CDR3 nucleotides: TGTGCCAGCAGCGACGGCGTACTAGCGGGAAATACGCAGTATTTT.

The chain is built from TRBV24-1 and TRBJ1-2; D not resolved. V was cut by 8 bases and J by 4 bases, with 16 bases left in between. CDR1 is KGHDR and CDR2 is SFDVKD in the germline V gene. The CDR3 spans 14 residues. The CDR3, as DNA: TGTGCCACCACCGCCCACCCCGAGGGCTATGGCTACACCTTC. Translated: CATTAHPEGYGYTF.

This chain connects TRBV29-1 to TRBJ2-5; 10 nucleotides agree with TRBD1. CDR1 and CDR2 (germline): SQVTM, ANQGSEA. The V segment lost 6 bases and the J segment 5 bases; nucleotides outside the gene matches: 6. This CDR3 has 13 residues. CDR3 sequence: CSVRQGAGETQYF. As DNA, the CDR3 is TGCAGCGTGAGACAGGGGGCTGGGGAGACCCAGTACTTC. Full variable domain (outside the CDR3, taken from reference TRBV29-1 and TRBJ2-5): SAVISQKPSRDICQRGTSLTIQCQVDSQVTMMFWYRQQPGQSLTLIATANQGSEATYESGFVIDKFPISRPNLTFSTLTVSNMSPEDSSIYLCSVRQGAGETQYFGPGTRLLVL.

The V gene is TRBV4-2, the J gene TRBJ2-7, with a tentative D call TRBD1 (5 bases). This CDR3 is built from 14 residues. V gave up 0 bases and J gave up 4 bases, with 10 bases separating them. Germline V lookup: CDR1 LGHNA, CDR2 YNFKEQ. Here the CDR3 DNA reads TGTGCCAGCAGCCAAGACTTTCCAGGGTACGAGCAGTACTTC. Translation gives CASSQDFPGYEQYF.

As to this clonotype: This CDR3 fails to terminate in the conserved phenylalanine or tryptophan, so it likely reflects a read error. This rearrangement joins TRBV20-1 to TRBJ1-2; TRBD1 aligns across 8 bases. Per germline, CDR1 DFQATT and CDR2 SNEGSKA (reference sequence). CDR3 length: 14 residues. J lost 6 bases, V lost 0 bases, and 6 bases had no gene match. CDR3 coding DNA: TGCAGTGCTAGAGAGTTTCAGGGGGCGGATGGCTACACCATC. As protein: CSAREFQGADGYTI.

This chain uses TRBV6-5 with TRBJ2-2, with no clear D. This CDR3 has 14 residues. The germline V gene has CDR1 MNHEY and CDR2 SVGAGI. V was pared by 2 bases and J by 7 bases, with 11 bases between. DNA of the CDR3: TGTGCCAGCAGTTACGGACGCGACGGCGGGGAGCTGTTTTTT. Translated: CASSYGRDGGELFF.

The CDR3 DNA reads as TGCAGCGCCCTCAGGGCGGGGGTGACTGAAGCTTTCTTT. Translating gives CSALRAGVTEAFF. The chain uses TRBV29-1 and TRBJ1-1; tentatively, D is TRBD1 (5 bases). The CDR3 consists of 13 residues. Germline loops: CDR1 SQVTM, CDR2 ANQGSEA. V was cut by 7 bases and J by 5 bases, with 17 bases left in between. Supplemented by reference TRBV29-1 and TRBJ1-1, the full variable domain reads SAVISQKPSRDICQRGTSLTIQCQVDSQVTMMFWYRQQPGQSLTLIATANQGSEATYESGFVIDKFPISRPNLTFSTLTVSNMSPEDSSIYLCSALRAGVTEAFFGQGTRLTVV.

The J gene is TRBJ1-1, the V gene TRBV6-6; D is uncertain. Trimming took off 10 bases at V and 1 base at J, with 13 bases between the two ends. The CDR3 totals 13 residues. Germline V lookup: CDR1 MNHNY, CDR2 SVGAGI (reference sequence). This CDR3 is CAMAGSQNTEAFF. Here the CDR3 DNA reads TGTGCCATGGCGGGCAGCCAGAACACTGAAGCTTTCTTT.

The V call is TRBV9, the J call TRBJ2-6; D not certain. V lost 0 bases and J lost 2, with 9 bases in between. This CDR3 contains 16 residues. Germline CDR1 is SGDLS and CDR2 is YYNGEE. CDR3 sequence (DNA): TGTGCCAGCAGCGTAGTTTTGGGAACTGGGGCCAACGTCCTGACTTTC. Protein: CASSVVLGTGANVLTF.

The chain uses TRBV4-2 and TRBJ2-3; D is unclear. This CDR3 is built from 16 residues. The germline V gene has CDR1 LGHNA and CDR2 YNFKEQ. V lost 1 base to trimming and J lost 4 bases, with 15 bases between them. The CDR3 spells CASSQGAVGLPDTQYF. CDR3 in DNA: TGTGCCAGCAGCCAAGGTGCCGTCGGGCTACCAGATACGCAGTATTTT.

This chain connects TRBV20-1 to TRBJ1-2; D might be TRBD1 (5 bases). The CDR3 consists of 10 residues. Germline CDR1 DFQATT, CDR2 SNEGSKA (reference sequence). Between the trimmed V and J ends, which lost 4 bases and 5 bases, there was a span of 5 bases. CDR3 residues: CSAKGYGYTF. DNA of the CDR3: TGCAGTGCTAAGGGGTATGGCTACACCTTC.

The J gene is TRBJ1-2, the V gene TRBV2; D unresolved. The CDR3 contains 12 residues. Germline lookup yields CDR1 SNHLY and CDR2 FYNNEI. Trimming removed 7 bases at V and 8 bases at J, with 14 bases between. CDR3 in DNA: TGTGCCAGCACCAGGTCCCGGAGCGGCTACACCTTC. This encodes CASTRSRSGYTF.

The V and J genes are TRBV20-1 and TRBJ2-1; 7 nucleotides align to TRBD1. Germline CDR1 is DFQATT and CDR2 is SNEGSKA (reference sequence). The V segment lost 5 bases and the J segment 2 bases; nucleotides outside the gene matches: 6. This CDR3 has 14 amino acids. The CDR3 DNA is TGCAGTGCTCCGACAGGGCGTACCTACAATGAGCAGTTCTTC. Translation: CSAPTGRTYNEQFF.

This clonotype has only one observation. The rearrangement links TRBV23-1 to TRBJ2-1, with a possible D match to TRBD2 (5 bases). TRBV23-1 is identified as an open reading frame with a role that is uncertain. Trimming cost V 0 bases and J 11 bases, with 8 bases left between them. The length of the CDR3 is 12 residues. For the CDR3, the DNA is TGCGCCAGCAGTCAATCTAGCGCCAAGCAGTTCTTC. It yields the protein CASSQSSAKQFF.

This sequence joins TRBV3-1 and TRBJ2-3, with D perhaps given as TRBD1 or TRBD2 (6 bases each). This CDR3 has 15 amino acids. The germline V and J ends were trimmed by 0 bases and 6 bases, with 13 bases remaining between them. Germline V CDR1 and CDR2: LGHDT, YNNKEL (reference sequence). Written as DNA, the CDR3 is TGTGCCAGCAGCCAAGATAGGCGGAGGGGGGATACGCAGTATTTT. It codes for CASSQDRRRGDTQYF.